This passage covers 18 T cell receptor beta chains from one sample sequenced in a study of identical twins' blood T cells. TCRdb fed the 5' RACE reads into MiXCR, producing one record per CDR3 protein. The sample comprises a few hundred thousand distinct CDR3 sequences, roughly 30% of which are singletons, and more than 5.5% rests with the top ten. The sample comprised PBMCs. Receptors were obtained from a woman between 18 and 49 years old in good health.

This clonotype appeared a few times. The CDR3 DNA reads TGTGCCAGTAGTCTGGCGGGGCGAACCAACACAGATACGCAGTATTTT. Encoded protein: CASSLAGRTNTDTQYF. The chain recombines TRBV19 with TRBJ2-3, with D possibly matching TRBD2 (6 bases). V lost 5 bases to trimming and J lost 2 bases, with 17 bases between them. The CDR3 contains 16 residues. Germline CDR1 LNHDA, CDR2 SQIVND (reference sequence).

The genes are TRBV9 and TRBJ2-5; 8 positions match TRBD1. Looked up from germline, CDR1 is SGDLS and CDR2 is YYNGEE. The CDR3 totals 18 residues. The V segment lost 3 bases and the J segment 2 bases; nucleotides outside the gene matches: 15. CDR3: CASSDLRGDRGPQETQYF. The CDR3 nucleotides read TGTGCCAGCAGCGACCTCAGAGGAGACAGGGGACCTCAAGAGACCCAGTACTTC.

This clonotype came up a few times. The genes are TRBV3-1 and TRBJ1-1; D unclear. V lost 1 base to trimming and J lost 4 bases, with 10 bases between them. CDR3 size: 14 residues. The germline V gene has CDR1 LGHDT and CDR2 YNNKEL (reference sequence). The CDR3 DNA reads TGTGCCAGCAGCCAAGGTGGGATTGGCACTGAAGCTTTCTTT. This translates into CASSQGGIGTEAFF.

This clonotype was counted a few times. The chain recombines TRBV6-5 with TRBJ1-2; TRBD1 matches 7 bases. V lost 6 bases and J lost 4; bases outside the gene matches: 5. Looked up from germline, CDR1 is MNHEY and CDR2 is SVGAGI. This CDR3 region has 13 residues. CDR3 protein: CASSFRGSYGYTF. The CDR3 nucleotides are TGTGCCAGCAGCTTCAGGGGGTCCTATGGCTACACCTTC.

This clonotype has just a few counts. This chain's CDR3 is CASRDRDSEAFF. The DNA of the CDR3 is TGTGCCAGCAGAGACCGGGACAGCGAAGCTTTCTTT. The chain carries TRBV12-3 or TRBV12-4 and TRBJ1-1; 7 nucleotides line up with TRBD1. V was clipped by 6 bases and J by 8 bases; unmatched bases: 6. The CDR3 sequence is 12 residues long.

The chain joins TRBV29-1 to TRBJ1-3, with D possibly TRBD1 on 5 matching bases. Looked up from germline, CDR1 is SQVTM and CDR2 is ANQGSEA. With 1 base removed from V and 0 bases from J, the gap between germline ends came to 13 bases. CDR3 length: 16 residues. The CDR3 bases are TGCAGCGTTGAAGGACAGCTTCACGACTCTGGAAACACCATATATTTT. Amino acids: CSVEGQLHDSGNTIYF.

This clonotype came up a few times. The rearrangement links TRBV7-9 to TRBJ2-3; 7 bases line up with TRBD2. The V gene end was trimmed by 4 bases and the J gene end by 2 bases; junction bases not matched to a gene: 6. The V gene's germline CDR1 is SEHNR and CDR2 FQNEAQ (reference sequence). The CDR3 has 15 residues. CDR3 protein: CASSSPGTTTDTQYF. As DNA, the CDR3 is TGTGCCAGCAGCTCCCCTGGGACTACCACAGATACGCAGTATTTT. The variable domain in full, completed from reference TRBV7-9 and TRBJ2-3, reads DTGVSQNPRHKITKRGQNVTFRCDPISEHNRLYWYRQTLGQGPEFLTYFQNEAQLEKSRLLSDRFSAERPKGSFSTLEIQRTEQGDSAMYLCASSSPGTTTDTQYFGPGTRLTVL.

The J gene is TRBJ2-2, the V gene TRBV9; 8 bases are a match to TRBD2. The CDR3 runs to 15 residues. Unmatched junction bases numbered 2, after V lost 1 base and J lost 3 bases. CDR1 and CDR2 from the germline V gene are SGDLS and YYNGEE. DNA of the CDR3: TGTGCCAGCAGCGTACTAGCGGGTCACACCGGGGAGCTGTTTTTT. Translated, it gives CASSVLAGHTGELFF.

This clonotype was counted many times. This sequence joins TRBV11-2 and TRBJ1-5; D possibly corresponds to TRBD1 (5 bases). Trimming pared 1 base from V and 7 bases from J, leaving 14 bases between. CDR3 size: 15 residues. Germline V CDR1 and CDR2: SGHAT, FQNNGV. CDR3: CASSLGPGPGQPQHF. The CDR3 DNA follows: TGTGCCAGCAGCTTAGGTCCAGGGCCCGGGCAGCCCCAGCATTTT.

By sample fraction, this clonotype is medium-sized. The V gene is TRBV20-1, the J gene TRBJ1-5, with TRBD1 matching 7 bases. J was trimmed by 2 bases and V by 0 bases; bases with no gene match: 4. Per the germline V gene, CDR1 is DFQATT and CDR2 is SNEGSKA (reference sequence). This CDR3 has 15 residues. Here the CDR3 DNA reads TGCAGTGCTAGAGATCTTGGGACAGGCAATCAGCCCCAGCATTTT. This codes for CSARDLGTGNQPQHF.

The chain uses TRBV11-3 and TRBJ2-7, with 8 bases identical to TRBD2. V gave up 5 bases and J gave up 4 bases; unmatched junction bases: 7. Germline values: CDR1 SGHNT, CDR2 YENEEA. The CDR3 runs 14 residues. CDR3 loop: CASSVYSGGYEQYF. CDR3 coding DNA: TGTGCCAGCAGCGTCTACTCGGGGGGGTACGAGCAGTACTTC.

This clonotype has only one observation. One end of the junction is discordant with germline, which a read error may explain. The chain employs TRBV3-1 and TRBJ2-3; D call uncertain. The CDR3 is made up of 14 amino acids. The V gene's germline CDR1 is LGHDT and CDR2 YNNKEL (reference sequence). The CDR3 sequence is CASSPPYSTDTQYF. In nucleotides, the CDR3 is TGTGCCAGTAGCCCACCCTACTCCACAGATACGCAGTATTTT.

This clonotype was picked up a small number of times. The chain carries TRBV24-1 and TRBJ1-5; TRBD1 might be the D (5 bases). Germline V gives CDR1 KGHDR, CDR2 SFDVKD. Trimming pared 0 bases from V and 0 bases from J, leaving 20 bases between. The CDR3 has 20 residues. The CDR3 sequence: CATSDLPRGALFYSNQPQHF. The CDR3 region has the DNA TGTGCCACCAGTGATTTGCCGCGAGGGGCCCTCTTTTATAGCAATCAGCCCCAGCATTTT.

This chain joins TRBV5-1 and TRBJ2-2, with TRBD1 as a possible D gene (5 bases). With 6 bases removed from V and 0 bases from J, the gap between germline ends came to 9 bases. The CDR3 consists of 14 residues. Germline CDR1 reads SGHRS; CDR2 reads YFSETQ. The CDR3 region has the DNA TGCGCCAGCACCCTGGACACGAACACCGGGGAGCTGTTTTTT. As protein: CASTLDTNTGELFF. Combining the CDR3 with reference TRBV5-1 and TRBJ2-2 gives the whole variable domain KAGVTQTPRYLIKTRGQQVTLSCSPISGHRSVSWYQQTPGQGLQFLFEYFSETQRNKGNFPGRFSGRQFSNSRSEMNVSTLELGDSALYLCASTLDTNTGELFFGEGSRLTVL.

V and J are TRBV10-3 and TRBJ1-1; D gene ambiguous. The V end was cut by 6 bases, the J end by 6 bases, with 11 bases between. Germline loops: CDR1 ENHRY, CDR2 SYGVKD. The CDR3 loop spans 12 amino acids. The DNA for the CDR3 is TGTGCCATCAGGGGGAACCAGGCTGAAGCTTTCTTT. Translated, it gives CAIRGNQAEAFF.

The chain uses TRBV5-4 and TRBJ2-3, with 7 bases aligning to TRBD2. Germline values: CDR1 SGHNT, CDR2 YYREEE (reference sequence). This CDR3 contains 14 residues. With 3 bases clipped from V and 3 bases from J, the junction kept 4 bases outside the gene matches. CDR3 DNA: TGTGCCAGCAGCTACAAACTAGCGACAGATACGCAGTATTTT. It translates to CASSYKLATDTQYF.

In this sample, this clonotype turned up a few times. The chain joins TRBV12-3 or TRBV12-4 to TRBJ2-1, with D maybe TRBD2 (5 bases). V was pared by 6 bases and J by 4 bases, with 13 bases between. This CDR3 has 14 residues. CDR3 region: CASSDQRGYNEQFF. The CDR3 DNA follows: TGTGCCAGCAGCGACCAGAGAGGGTACAATGAGCAGTTCTTC.

There are many counts of this clonotype. This sequence joins TRBV4-3 and TRBJ1-3; tentatively, D is TRBD1 (6 bases). Trimming left V 3 bases short and J 5 bases short, with 14 bases between. Germline V gene data show CDR1 as LGHNA and CDR2 as YSLEER. CDR3 size: 15 residues. CDR3 coding DNA: TGCGCCAGCAGCCAGACTTACAGGGAGCGAAACACCATATATTTT. Protein: CASSQTYRERNTIYF.